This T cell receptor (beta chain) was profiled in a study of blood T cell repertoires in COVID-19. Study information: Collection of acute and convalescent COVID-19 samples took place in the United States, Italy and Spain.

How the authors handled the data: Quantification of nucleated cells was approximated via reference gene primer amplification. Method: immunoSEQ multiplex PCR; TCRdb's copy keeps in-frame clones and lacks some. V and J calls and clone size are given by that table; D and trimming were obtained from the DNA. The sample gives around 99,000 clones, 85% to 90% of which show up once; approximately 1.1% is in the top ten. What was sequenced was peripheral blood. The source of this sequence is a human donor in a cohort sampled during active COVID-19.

DNA of the CDR3: TGTGCCAGCAGTGCTATAACCCCCATGGTAGGGAGCACCGGGGAGCTGTTTTTT. As protein: CASSAITPMVGSTGELFF. The chain links TRBV25-1 to TRBJ2-2; tentatively, D is TRBD2 (5 bases). V lost 4 bases, J lost 4 bases, and 22 bases lay in between. This CDR3 contains 18 residues. Germline V gives CDR1 MGHDK, CDR2 SYGVNS. Together with reference TRBV25-1 and TRBJ2-2, the CDR3 gives the full variable domain: EADIYQTPRYLVIGTGKKITLECSQTMGHDKMYWYQQDPGMELHLIHYSYGVNSTEKGDLSSESTVSRIRTEHFPLTLESARPSHTSQYLCASSAITPMVGSTGELFFGEGSRLTVL.